The T cell receptor beta chain described here comes from a study of T cell responses to AZD1222 COVID-19 vaccine. Here immunoSEQ multiplex PCR was the method, and the copy in TCRdb shows in-frame clones only, minus some. The sample lists 180,000 or so clones; 88% were seen once. Germline values: CDR1 KGHSH, CDR2 LQKENI. CDR3 length equals 15 residues. Trimming shortened V by 3 bases and J by 1 base, and 10 bases separated the two germline ends. This clone has just one count. What it binds is not known. Broader study findings: The study reported that nearly half of spike-specific TCRs target unmutated variant regions. Sampling that yielded the repertoires occurred only after the peak T cell response. Vaccine-associated CD4 TCRs ranged over spike, dominating at 160-218 and 743-854. Donors were mostly white British, more females; clonal diversity possibly underestimated.

The receptor's source is an adult in good health. This sequence joins TRBV18 and TRBJ1-5, with D unclear. The starting material was peripheral blood, obtained on day 0 of AZD1222 vaccination. CDR3 DNA sequence: TGTGCCAGCTCACCCGAAGGAGGGAGCAATCAGCCCCAGCATTTT. This encodes CASSPEGGSNQPQHF. Looking up the rest from reference TRBV18 and TRBJ1-5 gives the full variable domain: NAGVMQNPRHLVRRRGQEARLRCSPMKGHSHVYWYRQLPEEGLKFMVYLQKENIIDESGMPKERFSAEFPKEGPSILRIQQVVRGDSAAYFCASSPEGGSNQPQHFGDGTRLSIL.